This passage covers 25 T cell receptor beta chains from one sample sequenced in a study of CD8 T cells in Susac syndrome. The RNA input was roughly 0.45 to 1 ug, and it was reverse transcribed with random hexamers. TCRdb ran MiXCR on the immunoSEQ multiplex PCR reads and lists one entry per CDR3 protein. The sample includes about 120,000 distinct CDR3 sequences, just over 95% of them seen just once. Sequenced material: CD4+ T cells from PBMCs. Every receptor here comes from a human donor with Susac syndrome.

The V call is TRBV9, the J call TRBJ1-3; D not certain. The CDR3 has 15 amino acids. Trimming removed 0 bases from V and 0 bases from J, with 7 bases in between. Germline V lookup: CDR1 SGDLS, CDR2 YYNGEE. Here the CDR3 reads CASSVDVSSGNTIYF. The CDR3, as DNA: TGTGCCAGCAGCGTAGACGTGAGCTCTGGAAACACCATATATTTT.

The J gene is TRBJ2-3, the V gene TRBV4-2; D gene ambiguous. There are 14 residues in the CDR3. The V gene lost 0 bases and the J gene lost 2 bases, with 6 bases spanning the gap. In germline, CDR1 is LGHNA, CDR2 YNFKEQ. The chain's CDR3 is CASSQDPPTDTQYF. The CDR3 nucleotides are TGTGCCAGCAGCCAAGATCCCCCCACAGATACGCAGTATTTT.

The J gene is TRBJ2-5, the V gene TRBV20-1, with 7 bases that match TRBD1. Germline CDR1 is DFQATT and CDR2 is SNEGSKA (reference sequence). The trim removed 5 bases at V and 2 bases at J, leaving 5 bases unmatched. The CDR3 is made up of 13 amino acids. The CDR3 sequence: CSASGQTQETQYF. The CDR3 DNA is TGCAGTGCTTCGGGACAGACTCAAGAGACCCAGTACTTC.

The V and J genes are TRBV29-1 and TRBJ1-2; D remains unclear. This CDR3 spans 10 amino acids. V lost 4 bases to trimming and J lost 6 bases, with 6 bases between them. Germline assignment: CDR1 SQVTM and CDR2 ANQGSEA. This chain's CDR3 is CSVAWNGYTF. CDR3 bases: TGCAGCGTTGCTTGGAATGGCTACACCTTC.

This chain joins TRBV29-1 and TRBJ1-1; possibly TRBD1 for D (6 bases). The CDR3 is 14 amino acids. The germline CDR1 and CDR2 sequences are SQVTM and ANQGSEA. Trimming removed 3 bases at V and 4 bases at J, with 15 bases between. The chain's CDR3 is CSVDLGTSGTEAFF. The CDR3 DNA follows: TGCAGCGTTGACCTAGGGACATCGGGCACTGAAGCTTTCTTT.

The V gene is TRBV5-1, the J gene TRBJ2-1; 11 nucleotides match TRBD1. V gave up 5 bases and J gave up 7 bases; unmatched junction bases: 11. Germline V gives CDR1 SGHRS, CDR2 YFSETQ. The CDR3 length is 16 residues. Here the CDR3 DNA reads TGCGCCAGCAGTAACCGCGGGACAGGGGGTGGGAATGAGCAGTTCTTC. Translating it yields CASSNRGTGGGNEQFF.

V gene TRBV7-2 combines with J gene TRBJ2-1; 12 bases match TRBD2. This CDR3 is 17 amino acids long. The germline gives CDR1 SGHTA, CDR2 FQGNSA. The V gene end was trimmed by 1 base and the J gene end by 7 bases; junction bases not matched to a gene: 8. This chain's CDR3 is CASSLVQTSGSLNEQFF. Written as DNA, the CDR3 is TGTGCCAGCAGCTTAGTGCAGACTAGCGGGAGCCTTAATGAGCAGTTCTTC.

This chain links TRBV5-4 with TRBJ1-4; D gene unclear. CDR1 is SGHNT, CDR2 YYREEE, per germline (reference sequence). The CDR3 runs to 15 residues. The germline V and J ends were trimmed by 0 bases and 4 bases, with 10 bases remaining between them. The CDR3 DNA sequence: TGTGCCAGCAGCTTGGGTCAGGACTATAATGAAAAACTGTTTTTT. This sequence encodes CASSLGQDYNEKLFF.

This CDR3 reads CASSPGQEGLGTEAFF. The CDR3 DNA follows: TGTGCCAGCAGCCCCGGACAGGAAGGGCTGGGCACTGAAGCTTTCTTT. The V call is TRBV7-9, the J call TRBJ1-1, with 7 bases matching TRBD1. Germline V gene sequence: CDR1 SEHNR, CDR2 FQNEAQ (reference sequence). The junction had 13 bases not matched to a gene; V was cut back by 5 bases and J by 4 bases. CDR3 length equals 16 residues.

This chain joins TRBV7-2 and TRBJ1-3; D not certain. V lost 4 bases to trimming and J lost 7 bases, with 17 bases between them. Germline CDR1 and CDR2: SGHTA and FQGNSA. The CDR3 length is 15 residues. CDR3 loop: CASSSGPQSWNTIYF. The CDR3 nucleotides read TGTGCCAGCAGCTCCGGGCCCCAGTCCTGGAACACCATATATTTT.

The chain recombines TRBV6-2 or TRBV6-3 with TRBJ2-1; perhaps TRBD2 as D (5 bases). Germline CDR1 reads MNHEY; CDR2 reads SVGEGT. The CDR3 has 14 residues. The germline V and J ends were trimmed by 4 bases and 9 bases, with 16 bases remaining between them. The CDR3 nucleotides read TGTGCCAGCAGTTTAGCGCCCATCGTGGGTGAGCAGTTCTTC. Protein: CASSLAPIVGEQFF.

The genes are TRBV7-8 and TRBJ2-1; D might be TRBD1 (5 bases). This CDR3 has 15 residues. The V end was cut by 7 bases, the J end by 0 bases, with 13 bases between. Germline V gene lookup returns CDR1 SGHVS and CDR2 FQNEAQ. CDR3 DNA: TGTGCCAGCACCTATACAGGTAGCTCCTACAATGAGCAGTTCTTC. Protein sequence: CASTYTGSSYNEQFF.

This clonotype was recorded a few times. As DNA, the CDR3 is TGTGCCAGCAGTTTGGGACAGGGGGCCGGTCAGCCCCAGCATTTT. Amino acid sequence: CASSLGQGAGQPQHF. The chain combines TRBV2 with TRBJ1-5; TRBD1 matches 12 bases. Germline V gene data show CDR1 as SNHLY and CDR2 as FYNNEI. This CDR3 contains 15 residues. V lost 5 bases and J lost 6; bases outside the gene matches: 5. Drawing the rest from reference TRBV2 and TRBJ1-5, the complete variable domain is EPEVTQTPSHQVTQMGQEVILRCVPISNHLYFYWYRQILGQKVEFLVSFYNNEISEKSEIFDDQFSVERPDGSNFTLKIRSTKLEDSAMYFCASSLGQGAGQPQHFGDGTRLSIL.

The rearrangement links TRBV12-3 or TRBV12-4 to TRBJ2-7; D unclear. There are 14 residues in the CDR3. Trimming cost V 5 bases and J 2 bases, with 13 bases left between them. The CDR3 sequence is CASSPHRVAYEQYF. CDR3 coding DNA: TGTGCCAGCAGTCCGCACCGGGTGGCCTACGAGCAGTACTTC.

This clonotype was detected only once. The chain couples TRBV5-4 to TRBJ2-1; 11 bases line up with TRBD1. Looked up from germline, CDR1 is SGHNT and CDR2 is YYREEE (reference sequence). This CDR3 is 16 amino acids long. V was clipped by 4 bases and J by 7 bases; unmatched bases: 10. The CDR3 here is CASSHRDRGFKNEQFF. The CDR3, as DNA: TGTGCCAGCAGCCACCGGGACAGGGGGTTCAAAAATGAGCAGTTCTTC.

This clonotype has a single count. J is TRBJ1-2 and V is TRBV18; 12 nucleotides line up with TRBD1. With V trimmed by 2 bases and J by 6 bases, 7 bases remained unmatched. The germline V gene has CDR1 KGHSH and CDR2 LQKENI. CDR3 size: 16 residues. The CDR3: CASSPNRDRGLHGYTF. DNA for the CDR3: TGTGCCAGCTCACCAAACCGGGACAGGGGGCTTCATGGCTACACCTTC.

Notes on this clonotype: One end of the junction varies from germline; a read error may be responsible. The chain carries TRBV7-7 and TRBJ1-5; D gene unclear. The length of the CDR3 is 13 residues. Germline CDR1 is SSHAT and CDR2 is FNYEAQ (reference sequence). In nucleotides, the CDR3 is TGTGCTAGCAGCACCGGGCCGAATCAGCCCCAGCATTTT. Translation gives CASSTGPNQPQHF.

The rearrangement links TRBV2 to TRBJ2-1, with no clear D. The CDR3 length is 15 residues. The germline V gene has CDR1 SNHLY and CDR2 FYNNEI. The V and J ends lost 0 bases and 0 bases respectively, with 6 bases between them. For the CDR3, the DNA is TGTGCCAGCAGTGAAGCGGAGAGCTCCTACAATGAGCAGTTCTTC. Protein product: CASSEAESSYNEQFF.

V and J are TRBV24-1 and TRBJ2-3; no definite D call. Trimming took 3 bases from V and 1 from J, leaving 4 bases between them. The CDR3 has 13 residues. The V gene's germline CDR1 is KGHDR and CDR2 SFDVKD. The CDR3 sequence: CATSDPGTDTQYF. Written as DNA, the CDR3 is TGTGCCACCAGTGATCCCGGCACAGATACGCAGTATTTT.

The chain is built from TRBV29-1 and TRBJ1-5, with TRBD1 identical over 7 bases. The germline V gene has CDR1 SQVTM and CDR2 ANQGSEA. V trimming: 4 bases; J trimming: 3 bases; junction bases outside the gene matches: 9. The CDR3 consists of 15 residues. The CDR3 here is CSVVWAGGFNQPQHF. The CDR3 region has the DNA TGCAGCGTTGTCTGGGCAGGGGGGTTCAATCAGCCCCAGCATTTT.

V is TRBV5-6 and J is TRBJ2-2; 7 bases match TRBD2. This CDR3 contains 16 residues. CDR1 is SGHDT, CDR2 YYEEEE, per germline. V shed 4 bases and J 4 bases; nucleotides not matched to a gene: 10. The CDR3 DNA follows: TGTGCCAGCAGCCTCCCCGGACTAGTTGGCACCGGGGAGCTGTTTTTT. Protein: CASSLPGLVGTGELFF.

V usage is TRBV7-2 and J usage is TRBJ2-1; 10 bases align to TRBD2. Trimming at V came to 1 base and at J to 2 bases, leaving 5 bases not matched to a gene. The CDR3 extends over 17 amino acids. The germline gives CDR1 SGHTA, CDR2 FQGNSA. The CDR3 coding sequence is TGTGCCAGCAGCTTAGTTCGGACTAGCGGTACCTACAATGAGCAGTTCTTC. As protein: CASSLVRTSGTYNEQFF. The whole variable domain, remainder taken from reference TRBV7-2 and TRBJ2-1, is GAGVSQSPSNKVTEKGKDVELRCDPISGHTALYWYRQSLGQGLEFLIYFQGNSAPDKSGLPSDRFSAERTGGSVSTLTIQRTQQEDSAVYLCASSLVRTSGTYNEQFFGPGTRLTVL.

The chain couples TRBV9 to TRBJ2-1; TRBD2 matches at 7 bases. J gave up 8 bases and V 3 bases, and 5 bases lay outside the gene matches. The CDR3 has 13 residues. Germline V gene sequence: CDR1 SGDLS, CDR2 YYNGEE. CDR3 sequence: CASSGWTRDEQFF. Here the CDR3 DNA reads TGTGCCAGCAGCGGCTGGACTAGGGATGAGCAGTTCTTC.

The chain links TRBV18 to TRBJ2-7; the match to TRBD2 covers 11 bases. Trimming cost V 6 bases and J 5 bases; bases outside gene matches: 9. Germline V gives CDR1 KGHSH, CDR2 LQKENI. This CDR3 has 15 amino acids. The CDR3 is CASSPKTSGNHEQYF. In DNA form, the CDR3 reads TGTGCCAGCTCTCCAAAGACTAGCGGGAACCACGAGCAGTACTTC.

The V call is TRBV20-1, the J call TRBJ1-5, with TRBD1 as a possible D gene (5 bases). CDR3 size: 15 residues. CDR1 is DFQATT and CDR2 is SNEGSKA in the germline V gene (reference sequence). Trimming shortened V by 3 bases and J by 2 bases, and 14 bases separated the two germline ends. The CDR3 DNA reads as TGCAGTGCTAGTCGCGGGGCCGCGGGCAATCAGCCCCAGCATTTT. Its translation is CSASRGAAGNQPQHF.